These 16 T cell receptor beta chains share one sample of origin, sequenced in a study of shared clonotypes between healthy human individuals. Libraries were prepared by immunoSEQ multiplex PCR; TCRdb keeps only in-frame clonotypes and omits some of them. The sample has about 2.4 million clones; 80% to 95% are singletons. The sample comprised naive CD4+ T cells from PBMCs. Subset of the sample: CD45RA+ positively selected. These receptors were taken from a man younger than 35 in good health. Some clones in this sample may be carry-over from other donors' samples.

J is TRBJ2-3 and V is TRBV7-8, with 14 positions matching TRBD2. This CDR3 spans 17 amino acids. Germline CDR1 reads SGHVS; CDR2 reads FQNEAQ. V was clipped by 5 bases and J by 6 bases; unmatched bases: 10. This CDR3 reads CASSLIPGLAGADTQYF. The CDR3 nucleotides read TGTGCCAGCAGCCTAATCCCGGGACTAGCGGGAGCGGATACGCAGTATTTT.

The chain couples TRBV7-8 to TRBJ2-7, with 9 nucleotides matching TRBD2. Looked up from germline, CDR1 is SGHVS and CDR2 is FQNEAQ. The CDR3 length is 16 residues. V lost 5 bases and J lost 4; bases outside the gene matches: 12. CDR3 sequence: CASSPRGAGGVYEQYF. The CDR3 DNA sequence: TGTGCCAGCAGCCCCCGGGGAGCGGGAGGAGTTTACGAGCAGTACTTC.

The J gene is TRBJ1-3, the V gene TRBV27; 7 bases line up with TRBD1. The CDR3 consists of 15 residues. Germline V gene lookup returns CDR1 MNHEY and CDR2 SMNVEV (reference sequence). Trimming took 5 bases from V and 0 from J; bases not matched to a gene: 4. The CDR3 protein is CASSRGGHSGNTIYF. CDR3 DNA sequence: TGTGCCAGCAGTCGAGGGGGCCACTCTGGAAACACCATATATTTT.

V usage is TRBV15 and J usage is TRBJ1-5; D possibly corresponds to TRBD1 (6 bases). V was clipped by 2 bases and J by 5 bases, with 7 bases between them. CDR3 length equals 13 residues. From germline, CDR1 is LNHNV and CDR2 YYDKDF (reference sequence). This CDR3 is CATSRNRDQPQHF. The CDR3 DNA is TGTGCCACCAGCAGAAACAGGGATCAGCCCCAGCATTTT.

The J gene is TRBJ2-7, the V gene TRBV7-2; 9 bases align to TRBD1. J gave up 0 bases and V 5 bases, and 11 bases lay outside the gene matches. The CDR3 totals 17 residues. Germline V CDR1 and CDR2: SGHTA, FQGNSA. The CDR3 loop reads CASSVKRGTGSSYEQYF. CDR3 nucleotide sequence: TGTGCCAGCAGCGTCAAAAGAGGGACAGGGAGCTCCTACGAGCAGTACTTC.

The chain links TRBV25-1 to TRBJ2-3; TRBD1 is a possible D gene (6 bases). CDR3 length: 17 amino acids. Germline assignment: CDR1 MGHDK and CDR2 SYGVNS. V was trimmed by 4 bases and J by 1 base, leaving 18 bases between them. In DNA form, the CDR3 reads TGTGCCAGCAGTGTAGGGGTGCGAGGGGGAGGCACAGATACGCAGTATTTT. This codes for CASSVGVRGGGTDTQYF.

This chain uses TRBV9 with TRBJ2-5; D is possibly TRBD2 (5 bases). Deletions cut 4 bases from V and 5 bases from J, with 12 bases between. The CDR3 consists of 13 residues. The germline gives CDR1 SGDLS, CDR2 YYNGEE. CDR3 bases: TGTGCCAGCAGCCTCTGGGGAGAGGAGACCCAGTACTTC. As protein: CASSLWGEETQYF.

The rearrangement joins TRBV7-9 to TRBJ2-7; perhaps TRBD1 as D (8 bases). Germline CDR1 reads SEHNR; CDR2 reads FQNEAQ (reference sequence). This CDR3 spans 15 amino acids. Trimming took off 5 bases at V and 5 bases at J, with 19 bases between the two ends. CDR3 region: CASSLGTGGGHEQYF. The CDR3 nucleotides read TGTGCCAGCAGCCTCGGAACAGGGGGGGGGCACGAGCAGTACTTC.

The sample holds a few counts of this clone. V usage is TRBV9 and J usage is TRBJ2-2; D not certain. The ends were cut back, 1 base at V and 0 bases at J, with 1 base in the middle. CDR3 length: 13 amino acids. CDR1 and CDR2 from the germline V gene are SGDLS and YYNGEE. This CDR3 reads CASSVSNTGELFF. The CDR3 DNA follows: TGTGCCAGCAGCGTATCGAACACCGGGGAGCTGTTTTTT.

This chain joins TRBV18 and TRBJ1-2; 7 bases agree with TRBD1. This CDR3 is 15 amino acids long. Germline V gene lookup returns CDR1 KGHSH and CDR2 LQKENI. Unmatched junction bases numbered 8, after V lost 3 bases and J lost 4 bases. DNA of the CDR3: TGTGCCAGCTCACCTCGACAGGGAGAGACCTATGGCTACACCTTC. Its protein is CASSPRQGETYGYTF.

The rearrangement uses TRBV5-1 and TRBJ2-5, with D maybe TRBD2 (5 bases). V lost 4 bases and J 1 base, leaving 20 bases between the germline ends. The CDR3 loop spans 17 amino acids. The germline V gene encodes CDR1 SGHRS and CDR2 YFSETQ. CDR3 region: CASSRSLGGPLQETQYF. The CDR3 DNA is TGCGCCAGCAGCCGATCGCTCGGCGGGCCCCTCCAAGAGACCCAGTACTTC. Combining the CDR3 with reference TRBV5-1 and TRBJ2-5 gives the whole variable domain KAGVTQTPRYLIKTRGQQVTLSCSPISGHRSVSWYQQTPGQGLQFLFEYFSETQRNKGNFPGRFSGRQFSNSRSEMNVSTLELGDSALYLCASSRSLGGPLQETQYFGPGTRLLVL.

The V gene is TRBV29-1, the J gene TRBJ2-3; D is ambiguous. The CDR3 has 14 amino acids. From germline, CDR1 is SQVTM and CDR2 ANQGSEA. V was trimmed by 7 bases and J by 0 bases, leaving 14 bases between them. CDR3 DNA: TGCAGCGCCCGGTTGGCCTCTAGCACAGATACGCAGTATTTT. Residues: CSARLASSTDTQYF.

V and J are TRBV7-2 and TRBJ2-2; 12 nucleotides agree with TRBD2. From germline, CDR1 is SGHTA and CDR2 FQGNSA. The CDR3 runs to 15 residues. J gave up 6 bases and V 6 bases, and 5 bases lay outside the gene matches. The CDR3 DNA follows: TGTGCCAGCAGTCGCCTAGCGGGAGGGCCCGGGGAGCTGTTTTTT. It specifies CASSRLAGGPGELFF. Combining the CDR3 with reference TRBV7-2 and TRBJ2-2 gives the whole variable domain GAGVSQSPSNKVTEKGKDVELRCDPISGHTALYWYRQSLGQGLEFLIYFQGNSAPDKSGLPSDRFSAERTGGSVSTLTIQRTQQEDSAVYLCASSRLAGGPGELFFGEGSRLTVL.

The J gene is TRBJ1-2, the V gene TRBV19, with 10 bases lining up with TRBD1. The trim removed 5 bases at V and 5 bases at J, leaving 5 bases unmatched. CDR1 LNHDA and CDR2 SQIVND come from the germline V gene (reference sequence). CDR3 length: 14 amino acids. DNA for the CDR3: TGTGCCAGTAGTTGGACAGGGGGTACATATGGCTACACCTTC. As protein: CASSWTGGTYGYTF.

Worth noting for this clone: This same CDR3 is encoded by further DNA sequences in the sample. V is TRBV28 and J is TRBJ1-2, with D maybe TRBD1 (5 bases). V lost 3 bases, J lost 4 bases, and 9 bases lay in between. The CDR3 is 13 residues long. Germline V gene data show CDR1 as MDHEN and CDR2 as SYDVKM. Here the CDR3 reads CASSFGGGYGYTF. CDR3 bases: TGTGCCAGCAGTTTTGGTGGGGGCTATGGCTACACCTTC.

The chain recombines TRBV11-1 with TRBJ2-1, with 12 bases lining up with TRBD2. Germline loops: CDR1 SGHAT, CDR2 FQDESV (reference sequence). V lost 5 bases to trimming and J lost 6 bases; unmatched junction nucleotides: 11. This CDR3 contains 17 residues. DNA of the CDR3: TGTGCCAGCAGCCACCGACTAGCGGGAGTGTTTGGCAATGAGCAGTTCTTC. This sequence encodes CASSHRLAGVFGNEQFF.